A single sample is the source of the 5 T cell receptor beta chains below, sequenced in a study of cytotoxic CD8 clonotypes in ibrutinib-treated CLL. The data were produced by immunoSEQ multiplex PCR, yet TCRdb's version contains in-frame clones alone and is incomplete. The sample holds tens of thousands of clones; roughly 62% are singletons and the top ten take around 30%. Source: PBMCs, taken after 24 months of ibrutinib treatment. These receptors originate from a human donor with chronic lymphocytic leukemia.

This clone is medium-sized within its sample. V gene TRBV5-1 combines with J gene TRBJ2-1; D remains unclear. The germline V and J ends were trimmed by 0 bases and 5 bases, with 6 bases remaining between them. This CDR3 contains 13 residues. Looked up from germline, CDR1 is SGHRS and CDR2 is YFSETQ. CDR3 DNA sequence: TGCGCCAGCAGCTTGGACCCGGACAATGAGCAGTTCTTC. Amino acid sequence: CASSLDPDNEQFF.

The chain carries TRBV19 and TRBJ2-7; 8 nucleotides agree with TRBD1. J lost 5 bases, V lost 4 bases, and 13 bases had no gene match. Germline values: CDR1 LNHDA, CDR2 SQIVND (reference sequence). CDR3 size: 16 residues. The DNA for the CDR3 is TGTGCCAGTAGTACCCCCCGTCGGACAGGGCGCGACGAGCAGTACTTC. Protein sequence: CASSTPRRTGRDEQYF. The whole variable domain, remainder taken from reference TRBV19 and TRBJ2-7, is DGGITQSPKYLFRKEGQNVTLSCEQNLNHDAMYWYRQDPGQGLRLIYYSQIVNDFQKGDIAEGYSVSREKKESFPLTVTSAQKNPTAFYLCASSTPRRTGRDEQYFGPGTRLTVT.

About this clone itself: One end of the junction fails to match germline, which may point to a read error. V gene TRBV19 combines with J gene TRBJ1-2, with no clear D. The CDR3 contains 11 residues. Germline V gives CDR1 LNHDA, CDR2 SQIVND (reference sequence). The chain's CDR3 is CASSNTQDIRF. The DNA of the CDR3 is TGTGCCAGTAGTAACACCCAAGATATTCGCTTC.

This chain joins TRBV19 and TRBJ2-5; D possibly uses TRBD1 or TRBD2 (6 bases each). This CDR3 has 15 amino acids. Trimming took 4 bases from V and 2 from J, leaving 14 bases between them. CDR1 is LNHDA, CDR2 SQIVND, per germline (reference sequence). CDR3 region: CASSRGARGQETQYF. The CDR3 DNA follows: TGTGCCAGTAGTAGGGGGGCGCGAGGACAAGAGACCCAGTACTTC.

The gene calls are TRBV18 and TRBJ2-5; the D is unclear. This CDR3 region has 11 residues. Trimming pared 2 bases from V and 4 bases from J, leaving 2 bases between. CDR1 is KGHSH and CDR2 is LQKENI in the germline V gene. Here the CDR3 DNA reads TGTGCCAGCTCACCAAGAGAGACCCAGTACTTC. This translates into CASSPRETQYF.